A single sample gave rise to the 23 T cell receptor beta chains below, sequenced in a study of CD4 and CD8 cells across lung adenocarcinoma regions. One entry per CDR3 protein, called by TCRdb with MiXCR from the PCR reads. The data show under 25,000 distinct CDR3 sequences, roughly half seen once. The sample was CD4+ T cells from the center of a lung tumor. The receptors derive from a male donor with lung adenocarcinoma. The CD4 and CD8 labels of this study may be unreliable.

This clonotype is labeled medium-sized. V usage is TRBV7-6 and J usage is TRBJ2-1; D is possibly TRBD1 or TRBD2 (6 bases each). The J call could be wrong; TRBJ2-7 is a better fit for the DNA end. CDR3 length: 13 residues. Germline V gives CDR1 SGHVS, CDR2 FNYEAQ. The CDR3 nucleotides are TGTGCCAGCAGCCACTTAGGGGGGTACGAGCAGTACTTC. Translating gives CASSHLGGYEQYF.

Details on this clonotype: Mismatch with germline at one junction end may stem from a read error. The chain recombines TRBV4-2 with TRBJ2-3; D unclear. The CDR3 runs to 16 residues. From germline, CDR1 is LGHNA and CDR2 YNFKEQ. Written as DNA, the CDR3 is TGTGCCAGCAGCCAAGAGGGCGCGACCGCCAAAGATATGCAGTACTTT. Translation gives CASSQEGATAKDMQYF.

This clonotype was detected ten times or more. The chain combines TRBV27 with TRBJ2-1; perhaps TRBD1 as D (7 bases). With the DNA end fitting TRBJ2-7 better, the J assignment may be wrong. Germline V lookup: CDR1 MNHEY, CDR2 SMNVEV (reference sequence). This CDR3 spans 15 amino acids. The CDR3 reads CASSLRGTAFYEQYF. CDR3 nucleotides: TGTGCCAGCAGTCTTCGCGGGACAGCTTTCTACGAGCAGTACTTC.

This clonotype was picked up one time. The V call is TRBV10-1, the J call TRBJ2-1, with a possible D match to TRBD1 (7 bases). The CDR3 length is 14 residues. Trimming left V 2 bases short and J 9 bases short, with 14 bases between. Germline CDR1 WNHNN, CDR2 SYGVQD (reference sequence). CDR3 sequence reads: CASSEDREVAEQFF. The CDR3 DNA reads TGCGCCAGCAGTGAGGACAGGGAGGTGGCTGAGCAGTTCTTC.

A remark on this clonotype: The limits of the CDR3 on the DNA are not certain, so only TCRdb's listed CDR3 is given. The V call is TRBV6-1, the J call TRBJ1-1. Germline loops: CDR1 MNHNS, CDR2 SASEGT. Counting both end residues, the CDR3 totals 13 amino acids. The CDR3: CASSFCANSEAFF.

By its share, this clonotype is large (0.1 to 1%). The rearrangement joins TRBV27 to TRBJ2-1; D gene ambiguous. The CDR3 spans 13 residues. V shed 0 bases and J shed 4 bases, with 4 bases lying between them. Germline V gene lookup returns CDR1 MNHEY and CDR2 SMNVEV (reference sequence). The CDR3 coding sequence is TGTGCCAGCAGTTTATCTTGGTACAATGAGCAGTTCTTC. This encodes CASSLSWYNEQFF.

For the CDR3, the DNA is TGTGCCAGCAGCTTGGTTTGGACCCCCCTCGCCTACGAGCAGTACTTC. Protein: CASSLVWTPLAYEQYF. V usage is TRBV5-5 and J usage is TRBJ2-7, with D unresolved. Germline V gene data show CDR1 as SGHKS and CDR2 as YYEKEE (reference sequence). This CDR3 contains 16 residues. Trimming pared 0 bases from V and 2 bases from J, leaving 15 bases between.

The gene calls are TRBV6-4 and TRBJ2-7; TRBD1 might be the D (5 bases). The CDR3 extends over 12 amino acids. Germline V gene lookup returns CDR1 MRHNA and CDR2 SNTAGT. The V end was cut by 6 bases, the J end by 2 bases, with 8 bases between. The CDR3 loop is CASRLQAYEQYF. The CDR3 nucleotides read TGTGCCAGCAGGCTACAGGCCTACGAGCAGTACTTC.

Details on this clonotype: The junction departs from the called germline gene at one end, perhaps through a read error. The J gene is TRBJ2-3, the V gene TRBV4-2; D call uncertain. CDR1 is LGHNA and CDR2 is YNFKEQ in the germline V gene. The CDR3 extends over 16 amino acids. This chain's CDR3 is CASSQAGVTAKDTQYF. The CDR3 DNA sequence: TGTGCCAGCAGCCAAGCGGGCGTAACCGCCAAAGATACGCAGTATTTC.

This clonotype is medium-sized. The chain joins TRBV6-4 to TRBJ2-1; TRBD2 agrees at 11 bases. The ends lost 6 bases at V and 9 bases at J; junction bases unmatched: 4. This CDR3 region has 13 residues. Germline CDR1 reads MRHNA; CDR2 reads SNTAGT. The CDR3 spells CASSVLAGVEQFF. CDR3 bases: TGTGCCAGCAGCGTACTAGCGGGAGTTGAGCAGTTCTTC.

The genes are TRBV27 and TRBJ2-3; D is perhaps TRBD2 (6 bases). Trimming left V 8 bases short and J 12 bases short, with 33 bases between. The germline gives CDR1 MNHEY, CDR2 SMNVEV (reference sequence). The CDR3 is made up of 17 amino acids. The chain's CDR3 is CASCPGRGACGKETQYF. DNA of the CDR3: TGTGCCAGCTGTCCTGGCCGCGGGGCTTGTGGGAAAGAGACCCAGTATTTT.

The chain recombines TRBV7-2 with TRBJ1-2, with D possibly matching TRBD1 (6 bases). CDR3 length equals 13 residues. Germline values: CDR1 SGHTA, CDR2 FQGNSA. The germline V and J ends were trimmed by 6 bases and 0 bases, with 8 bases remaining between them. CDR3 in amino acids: CASRGAANYGYTF. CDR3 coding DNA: TGTGCCAGCAGGGGGGCGGCTAACTATGGCTACACCTTC.

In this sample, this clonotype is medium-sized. CDR3 protein: CASSYRGSSTDTQYF. The CDR3, as DNA: TGTGCCAGCAGTTACAGGGGTTCTAGCACAGATACGCAGTATTTT. The chain carries TRBV6-5 and TRBJ2-3; TRBD1 might be the D (5 bases). This CDR3 spans 15 amino acids. Trimming removed 2 bases from V and 0 bases from J, with 9 bases in between. The germline CDR1 and CDR2 sequences are MNHEY and SVGAGI.

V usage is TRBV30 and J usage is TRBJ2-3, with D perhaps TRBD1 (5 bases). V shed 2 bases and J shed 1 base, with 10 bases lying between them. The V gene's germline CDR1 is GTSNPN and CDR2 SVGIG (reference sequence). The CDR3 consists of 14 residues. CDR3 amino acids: CAWSRGLRTDTQYF. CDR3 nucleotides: TGTGCCTGGAGTAGGGGCCTACGCACAGATACGCAGTATTTT.

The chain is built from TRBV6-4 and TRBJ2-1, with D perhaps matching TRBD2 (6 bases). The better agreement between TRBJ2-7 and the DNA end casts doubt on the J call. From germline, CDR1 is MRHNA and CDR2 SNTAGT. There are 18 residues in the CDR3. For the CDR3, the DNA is TGTGCCAGCAGAGACCGGGGCCACCGGGAGAGCTCCAACAATGCGCAGTACTTC. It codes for CASRDRGHRESSNNAQYF.

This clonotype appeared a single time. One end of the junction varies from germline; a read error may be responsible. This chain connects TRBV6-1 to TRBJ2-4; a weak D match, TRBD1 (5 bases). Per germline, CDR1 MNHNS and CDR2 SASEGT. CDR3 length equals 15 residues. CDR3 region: CARSEGASGRNTQYF. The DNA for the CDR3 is TGTGCCAGGAGTGAAGGGGCTAGTGGGCGAAACACCCAGTACTTC.

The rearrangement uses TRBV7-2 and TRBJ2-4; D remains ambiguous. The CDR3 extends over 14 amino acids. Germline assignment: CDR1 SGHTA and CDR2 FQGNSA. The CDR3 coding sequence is TGTGGCATCTCCTGGCTGTGGGCCAAAAATACTCAGTACTTC. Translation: CGISWLWAKNTQYF.

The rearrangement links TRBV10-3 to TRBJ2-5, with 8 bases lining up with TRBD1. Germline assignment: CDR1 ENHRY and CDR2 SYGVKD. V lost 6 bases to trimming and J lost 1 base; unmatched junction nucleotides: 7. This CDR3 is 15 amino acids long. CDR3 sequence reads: CAISPGQAFQETQYF. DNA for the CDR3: TGTGCCATCAGCCCGGGACAGGCGTTCCAAGAGACCCAGTACTTC.

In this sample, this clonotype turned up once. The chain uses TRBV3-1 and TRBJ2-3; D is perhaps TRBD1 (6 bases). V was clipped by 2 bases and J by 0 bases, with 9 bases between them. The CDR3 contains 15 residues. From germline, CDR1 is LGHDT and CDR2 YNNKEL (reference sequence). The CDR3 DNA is TGTGCCAGCAGCCAACCGGGGACAAGCACAGATACGCAGTATTTT. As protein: CASSQPGTSTDTQYF.

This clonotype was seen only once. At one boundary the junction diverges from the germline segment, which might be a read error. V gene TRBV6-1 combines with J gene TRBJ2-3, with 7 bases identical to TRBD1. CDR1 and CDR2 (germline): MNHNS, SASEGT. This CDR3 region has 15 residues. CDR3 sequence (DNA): TGTGCCAGCAGACTCCAGGCTGTGAGTACAGGGGCGCAGTTTTTT. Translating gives CASRLQAVSTGAQFF.

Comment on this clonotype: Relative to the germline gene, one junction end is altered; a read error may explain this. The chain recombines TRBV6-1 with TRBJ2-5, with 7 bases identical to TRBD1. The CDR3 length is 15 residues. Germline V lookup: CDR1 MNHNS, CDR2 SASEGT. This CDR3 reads CARGVGGRSQETQYF. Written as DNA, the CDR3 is TGTGCCAGGGGGGTAGGGGGCCGGAGCCAAGAGACGCAGTATTTC.

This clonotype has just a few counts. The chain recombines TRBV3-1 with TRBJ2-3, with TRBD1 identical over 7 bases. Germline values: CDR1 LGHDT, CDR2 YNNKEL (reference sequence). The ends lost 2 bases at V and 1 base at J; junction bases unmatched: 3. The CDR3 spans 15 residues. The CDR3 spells CASSQLTGGTDTQYF. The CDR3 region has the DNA TGTGCCAGCAGCCAACTTACAGGGGGCACAGATACGCAGTATTTT.

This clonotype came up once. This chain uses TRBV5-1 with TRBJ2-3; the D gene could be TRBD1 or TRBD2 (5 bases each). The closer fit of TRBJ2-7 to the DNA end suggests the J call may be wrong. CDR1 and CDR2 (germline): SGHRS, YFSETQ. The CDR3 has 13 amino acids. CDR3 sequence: CASRTGTSYEQYF. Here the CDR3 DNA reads TGCGCCAGCAGGACCGGGACCTCCTACGAGCAGTACTTC.